Given below is one TCR beta chain in context. Its target is unknown. This sample was included in a study of cytomegalovirus exposure and HLA in healthy donors. Study context: The platform used for the 95 to 150 validation repertoires matched that of the roughly 700 first-cohort repertoires, a later analysis reported. Study results and caveats: With high specificity and sensitivity, the classifier reportedly diagnosed cytomegalovirus status. In the 95 to 150 validation repertoires, about 94% of cluster scores exceeded 0, per a later analysis. Investigators reported 150 to 200 TCR beta chains as tied to cytomegalovirus.

This CDR3 spans 16 amino acids. The V gene lost 4 bases and the J gene lost 6 bases, with 19 bases spanning the gap. The data were produced by immunoSEQ multiplex PCR, yet TCRdb's version contains in-frame clones alone and is incomplete. The sample shows 76,000 or so clones, around 94% of them seen only once. The origin of this receptor is a woman younger than 35 in good health and CMV-seropositive. V gene TRBV5-3 combines with J gene TRBJ2-2, with D possibly matching TRBD2 (6 bases). TRBV5-3 falls under the ORF class, with uncertain function. Material for sequencing was PBMCs. CDR3 protein: CARSRGGWGTAGELFF. The CDR3 DNA reads TGTGCCAGAAGCCGAGGAGGGTGGGGGACGGCCGGGGAGCTGTTTTTT.